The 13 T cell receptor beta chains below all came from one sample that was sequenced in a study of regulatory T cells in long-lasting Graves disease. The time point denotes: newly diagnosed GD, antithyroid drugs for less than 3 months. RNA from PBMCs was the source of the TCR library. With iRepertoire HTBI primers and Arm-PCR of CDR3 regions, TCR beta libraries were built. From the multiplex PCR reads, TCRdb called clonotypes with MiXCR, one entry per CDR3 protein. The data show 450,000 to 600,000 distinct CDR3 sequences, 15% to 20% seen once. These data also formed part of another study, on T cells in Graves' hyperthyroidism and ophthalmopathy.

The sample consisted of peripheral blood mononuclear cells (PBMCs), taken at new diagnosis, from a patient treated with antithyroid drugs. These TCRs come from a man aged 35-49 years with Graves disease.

CDR3 residues: CSATGTGANYGYTF. The CDR3 DNA follows: TGCAGTGCTACCGGGACTGGAGCTAACTATGGCTACACCTTC. The genes are TRBV20-1 and TRBJ1-2; D may be TRBD1 (5 bases). V lost 4 bases to trimming and J lost 0 bases, with 12 bases between them. The CDR3 loop spans 14 amino acids. Germline CDR1 DFQATT, CDR2 SNEGSKA (reference sequence).

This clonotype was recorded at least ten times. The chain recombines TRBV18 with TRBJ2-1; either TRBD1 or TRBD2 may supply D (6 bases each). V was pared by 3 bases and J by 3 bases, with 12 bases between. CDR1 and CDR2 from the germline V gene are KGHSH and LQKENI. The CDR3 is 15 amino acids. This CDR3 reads CASSPIGGDYNEQFF. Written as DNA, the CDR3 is TGTGCCAGCTCACCGATCGGGGGCGACTACAATGAGCAGTTCTTC. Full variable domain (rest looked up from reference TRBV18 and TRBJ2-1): NAGVMQNPRHLVRRRGQEARLRCSPMKGHSHVYWYRQLPEEGLKFMVYLQKENIIDESGMPKERFSAEFPKEGPSILRIQQVVRGDSAAYFCASSPIGGDYNEQFFGPGTRLTVL.

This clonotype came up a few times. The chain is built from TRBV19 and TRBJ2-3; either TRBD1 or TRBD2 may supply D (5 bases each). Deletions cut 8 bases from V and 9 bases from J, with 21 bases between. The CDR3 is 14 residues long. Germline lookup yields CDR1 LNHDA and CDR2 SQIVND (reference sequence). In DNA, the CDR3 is TGTGCCAGTGCTTCTGGGGGTAGAGGCGGCACGCAGTATTTT. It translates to CASASGGRGGTQYF.

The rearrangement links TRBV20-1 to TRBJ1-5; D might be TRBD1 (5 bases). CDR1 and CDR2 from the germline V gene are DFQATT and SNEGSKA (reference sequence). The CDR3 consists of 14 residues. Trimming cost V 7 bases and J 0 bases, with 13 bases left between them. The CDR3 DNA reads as TGCAGTGGACGTGAGGGGTCTAGCAATCAGCCCCAGCATTTT. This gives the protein CSGREGSSNQPQHF.

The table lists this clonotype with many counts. Here the CDR3 reads CASSLGSQGEKLFF. The CDR3 bases are TGTGCCAGCAGCTTAGGATCGCAGGGAGAAAAACTGTTTTTT. The chain combines TRBV7-8 with TRBJ1-4; maybe TRBD1 (5 bases). Trimming took off 1 base at V and 8 bases at J, with 11 bases between the two ends. The CDR3 contains 14 residues. Germline V gene data show CDR1 as SGHVS and CDR2 as FQNEAQ.

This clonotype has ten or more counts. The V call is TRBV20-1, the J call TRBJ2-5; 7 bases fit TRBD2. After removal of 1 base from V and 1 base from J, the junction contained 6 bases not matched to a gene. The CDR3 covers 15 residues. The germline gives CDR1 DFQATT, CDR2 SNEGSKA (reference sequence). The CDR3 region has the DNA TGCAGTGCTAGAGCCGCTAGCGGACGCCAAGAGACCCAGTACTTC. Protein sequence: CSARAASGRQETQYF.

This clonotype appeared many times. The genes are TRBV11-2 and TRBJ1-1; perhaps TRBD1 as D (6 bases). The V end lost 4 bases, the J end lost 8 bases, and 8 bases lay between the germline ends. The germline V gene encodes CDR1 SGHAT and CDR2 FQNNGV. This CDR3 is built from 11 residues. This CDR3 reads CASSSGTEAFF. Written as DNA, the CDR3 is TGTGCCAGCAGCTCCGGGACAGAAGCTTTCTTT.

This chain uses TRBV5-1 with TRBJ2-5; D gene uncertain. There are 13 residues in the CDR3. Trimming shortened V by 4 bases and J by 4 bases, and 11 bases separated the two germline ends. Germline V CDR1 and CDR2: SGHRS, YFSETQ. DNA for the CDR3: TGCGCCAGCAGCCCGGACCCCCTAGAGACCCAGTACTTC. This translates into CASSPDPLETQYF.

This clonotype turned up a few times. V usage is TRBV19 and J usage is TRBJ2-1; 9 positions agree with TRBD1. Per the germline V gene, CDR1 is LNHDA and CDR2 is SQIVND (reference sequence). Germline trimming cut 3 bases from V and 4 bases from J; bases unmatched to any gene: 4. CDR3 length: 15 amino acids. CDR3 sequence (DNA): TGTGCCAGTAGTATTCCGGACAGGGGTTACAATGAGCAGTTCTTC. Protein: CASSIPDRGYNEQFF. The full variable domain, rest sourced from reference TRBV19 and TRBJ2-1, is DGGITQSPKYLFRKEGQNVTLSCEQNLNHDAMYWYRQDPGQGLRLIYYSQIVNDFQKGDIAEGYSVSREKKESFPLTVTSAQKNPTAFYLCASSIPDRGYNEQFFGPGTRLTVL.

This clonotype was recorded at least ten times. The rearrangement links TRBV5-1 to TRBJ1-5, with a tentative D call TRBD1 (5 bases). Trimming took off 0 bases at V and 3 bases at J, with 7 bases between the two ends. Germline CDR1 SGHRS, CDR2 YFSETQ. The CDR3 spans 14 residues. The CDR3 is CASSLGDFNQPQHF. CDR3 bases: TGCGCCAGCAGCTTGGGGGACTTCAATCAGCCCCAGCATTTT.

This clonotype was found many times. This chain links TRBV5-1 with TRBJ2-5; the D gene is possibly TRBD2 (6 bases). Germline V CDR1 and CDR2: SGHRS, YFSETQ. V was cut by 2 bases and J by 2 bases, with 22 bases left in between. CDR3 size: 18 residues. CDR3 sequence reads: CASSFGSGPRGGQETQYF. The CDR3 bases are TGCGCCAGCAGCTTTGGTAGCGGCCCCAGAGGTGGACAAGAGACCCAGTACTTC.

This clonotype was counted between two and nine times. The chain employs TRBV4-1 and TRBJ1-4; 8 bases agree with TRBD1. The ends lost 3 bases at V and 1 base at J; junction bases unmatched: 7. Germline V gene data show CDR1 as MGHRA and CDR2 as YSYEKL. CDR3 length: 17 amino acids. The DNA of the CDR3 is TGCGCCAGCAGCCATCCGGACAGGGATCGAACTAATGAAAAACTGTTTTTT. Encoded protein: CASSHPDRDRTNEKLFF.

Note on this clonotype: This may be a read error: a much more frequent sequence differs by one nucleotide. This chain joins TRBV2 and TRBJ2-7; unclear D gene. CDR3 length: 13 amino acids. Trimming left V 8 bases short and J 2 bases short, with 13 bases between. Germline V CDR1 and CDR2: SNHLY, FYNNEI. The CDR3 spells CASSGFSPYEQYF. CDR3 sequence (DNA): TGTGCCAGCTCGGGCTTTAGCCCCTACGAGCAGTACTTC.